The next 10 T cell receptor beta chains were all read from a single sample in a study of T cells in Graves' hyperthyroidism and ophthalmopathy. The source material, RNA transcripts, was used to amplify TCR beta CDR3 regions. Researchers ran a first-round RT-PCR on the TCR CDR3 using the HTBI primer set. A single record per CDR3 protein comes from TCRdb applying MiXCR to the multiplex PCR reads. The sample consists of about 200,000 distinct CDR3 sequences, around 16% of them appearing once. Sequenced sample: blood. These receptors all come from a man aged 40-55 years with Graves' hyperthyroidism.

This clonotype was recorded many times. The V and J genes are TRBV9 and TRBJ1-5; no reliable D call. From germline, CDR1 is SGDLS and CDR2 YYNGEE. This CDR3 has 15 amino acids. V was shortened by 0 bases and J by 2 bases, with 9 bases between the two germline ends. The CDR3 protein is CASSVGPGGNQPQHF. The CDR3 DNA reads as TGTGCCAGCAGCGTAGGTCCCGGAGGCAATCAGCCCCAGCATTTT.

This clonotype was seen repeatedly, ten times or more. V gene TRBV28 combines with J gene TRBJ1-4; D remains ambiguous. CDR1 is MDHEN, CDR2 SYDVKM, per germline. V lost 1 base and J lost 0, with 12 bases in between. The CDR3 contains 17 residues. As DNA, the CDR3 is TGTGCCAGCAGTTTATCGGGGTCGGGTGCAACTAATGAAAAACTGTTTTTT. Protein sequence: CASSLSGSGATNEKLFF. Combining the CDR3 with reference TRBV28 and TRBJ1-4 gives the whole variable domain DVKVTQSSRYLVKRTGEKVFLECVQDMDHENMFWYRQDPGLGLRLIYFSYDVKMKEKGDIPEGYSVSREKKERFSLILESASTNQTSMYLCASSLSGSGATNEKLFFGSGTQLSVL.

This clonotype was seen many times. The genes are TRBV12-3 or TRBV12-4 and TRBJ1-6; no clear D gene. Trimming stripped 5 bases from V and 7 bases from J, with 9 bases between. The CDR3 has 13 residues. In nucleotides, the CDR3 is TGTGCCAGCAGTCGGACCAGGAATTCACCCCTCCACTTT. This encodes CASSRTRNSPLHF.

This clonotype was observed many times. This CDR3 is CASSHRDRGWGSEQYF. CDR3 DNA: TGTGCCAGCAGCCATCGGGACAGGGGTTGGGGATCGGAGCAGTACTTC. This chain connects TRBV3-1 to TRBJ2-7; 10 bases match TRBD1. Unmatched junction bases numbered 12, after V lost 3 bases and J lost 7 bases. The V gene's germline CDR1 is LGHDT and CDR2 YNNKEL (reference sequence). This CDR3 comprises 16 residues.

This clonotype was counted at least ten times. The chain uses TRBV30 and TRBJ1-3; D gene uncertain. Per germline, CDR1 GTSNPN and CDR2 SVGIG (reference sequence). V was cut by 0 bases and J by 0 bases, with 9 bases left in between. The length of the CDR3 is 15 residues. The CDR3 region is CAWSVQWASGNTIYF. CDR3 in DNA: TGTGCCTGGAGTGTACAGTGGGCCTCTGGAAACACCATATATTTT.

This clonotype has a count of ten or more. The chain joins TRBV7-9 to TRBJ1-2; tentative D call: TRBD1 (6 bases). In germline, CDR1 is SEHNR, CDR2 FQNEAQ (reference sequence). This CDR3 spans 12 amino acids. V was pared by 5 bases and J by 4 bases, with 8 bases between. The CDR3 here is CASSTDSYGYTF. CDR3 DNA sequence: TGTGCCAGCAGCACGGACAGCTATGGCTACACCTTC.

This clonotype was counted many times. The CDR3: CASSPQGAVNEQYF. The CDR3 DNA reads TGTGCCAGCTCACCACAGGGGGCTGTGAACGAGCAGTACTTC. The gene calls are TRBV18 and TRBJ2-7, with TRBD1 matching over 7 bases. Germline lookup yields CDR1 KGHSH and CDR2 LQKENI. Unmatched junction bases numbered 5, after V lost 1 base and J lost 5 bases. This CDR3 spans 14 amino acids.

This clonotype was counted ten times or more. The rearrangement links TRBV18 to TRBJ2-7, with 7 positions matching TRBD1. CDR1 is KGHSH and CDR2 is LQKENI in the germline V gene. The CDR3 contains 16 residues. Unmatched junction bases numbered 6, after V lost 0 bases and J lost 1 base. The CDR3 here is CASSPPGAQGSYEQYF. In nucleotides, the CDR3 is TGTGCCAGCTCACCACCGGGTGCACAGGGGTCCTACGAGCAGTACTTC.

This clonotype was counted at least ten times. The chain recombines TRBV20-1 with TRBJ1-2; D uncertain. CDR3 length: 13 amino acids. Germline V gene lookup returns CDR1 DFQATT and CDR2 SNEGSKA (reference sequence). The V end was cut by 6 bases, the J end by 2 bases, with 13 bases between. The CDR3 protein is CSADSYGNYGYTF. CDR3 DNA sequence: TGCAGTGCGGATAGTTACGGAAACTATGGCTACACCTTC.

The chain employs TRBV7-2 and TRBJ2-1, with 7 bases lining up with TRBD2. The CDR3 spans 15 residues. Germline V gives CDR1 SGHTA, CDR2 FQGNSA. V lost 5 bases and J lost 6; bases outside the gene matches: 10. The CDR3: CASSDREVLSNEQFF. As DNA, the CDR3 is TGTGCCAGCAGCGACCGGGAGGTTTTGAGCAATGAGCAGTTCTTC. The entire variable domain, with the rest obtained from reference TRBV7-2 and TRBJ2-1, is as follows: GAGVSQSPSNKVTEKGKDVELRCDPISGHTALYWYRQSLGQGLEFLIYFQGNSAPDKSGLPSDRFSAERTGGSVSTLTIQRTQQEDSAVYLCASSDREVLSNEQFFGPGTRLTVL.